The source of this T cell receptor beta chain is a study of control samples from healthy donors and cancer patients. Sequenced by immunoSEQ multiplex PCR; TCRdb stores in-frame clones only, minus some. The sample contains about 130,000 clones, 92% of which appear only once. Germline assignment: CDR1 SGHRS and CDR2 YFSETQ. This CDR3 is 15 amino acids long. Trimming removed 5 bases from V and 6 bases from J; junction bases left unmatched: 10. The chain is built from TRBV5-1 and TRBJ2-3; TRBD2 aligns across 9 bases. The source of this sequence is a woman between 50 and 59 years old in good health. Sequencing used blood. CDR3 residues: CASRSPSGALDTQYF. CDR3 coding DNA: TGCGCCAGCAGGTCACCTAGCGGGGCCCTCGATACGCAGTATTTT.